One sample yielded the 8 T cell receptor beta chains listed below, sequenced in a study of shared clonotypes between healthy human individuals. The method was immunoSEQ multiplex PCR; TCRdb's version includes in-frame clones alone and lacks a portion of them. The profile shows approximately 2.4 million clones, under 97% of them singletons. Specimen: naive CD4+ T cells sorted from blood. Documented subset: CD45RA+ positively selected. These receptors came from a man between 18 and 35 years old in good health.

This chain joins TRBV10-3 and TRBJ2-2; the D is unclear. The CDR3 is 14 residues long. Germline loops: CDR1 ENHRY, CDR2 SYGVKD. The V end lost 10 bases, the J end lost 0 bases, and 12 bases lay between the germline ends. DNA for the CDR3: TGTGCCACCGGACGACTGCCGAACACCGGGGAGCTGTTTTTT. It encodes CATGRLPNTGELFF.

CDR3 in amino acids: CASSPPVDIQTQYF. In DNA form, the CDR3 reads TGTGCCAGCTCACCACCGGTCGACATACAGACCCAGTACTTC. V is TRBV18 and J is TRBJ2-5; no definite D call. CDR3 size: 14 residues. V was cut by 0 bases and J by 6 bases, with 11 bases left in between. Germline V lookup: CDR1 KGHSH, CDR2 LQKENI.

This rearrangement joins TRBV9 to TRBJ2-3; no reliable D call. Looked up from germline, CDR1 is SGDLS and CDR2 is YYNGEE. V was shortened by 5 bases and J by 2 bases, with 6 bases between the two germline ends. The CDR3 loop spans 12 amino acids. The CDR3 nucleotides read TGTGCCAGCAGGGGAAACACAGATACGCAGTATTTT. It specifies CASRGNTDTQYF.

This sequence joins TRBV27 and TRBJ1-6; D is uncertain. Germline V CDR1 and CDR2: MNHEY, SMNVEV (reference sequence). Between the trimmed V and J ends, which lost 3 bases and 0 bases, there was a span of 9 bases. This CDR3 is 16 amino acids long. CDR3 nucleotide sequence: TGTGCCAGCAGTTTTTGGGCGAGCTCCTATAATTCACCCCTCCACTTT. It is translated as CASSFWASSYNSPLHF.

V and J are TRBV19 and TRBJ2-3, with D perhaps matching TRBD1 or TRBD2 (5 bases each). The germline V gene encodes CDR1 LNHDA and CDR2 SQIVND (reference sequence). V shed 6 bases and J shed 0 bases, with 13 bases lying between them. This CDR3 is built from 15 residues. The CDR3 sequence is CASSPGTSSTDTQYF. CDR3 bases: TGTGCCAGTAGCCCCGGGACCTCTAGCACAGATACGCAGTATTTT.

The J gene is TRBJ2-7, the V gene TRBV5-1; 11 bases fit TRBD2. This CDR3 is built from 16 residues. V lost 3 bases to trimming and J lost 1 base; unmatched junction nucleotides: 6. The V gene's germline CDR1 is SGHRS and CDR2 YFSETQ. Here the CDR3 reads CASSSRSGGDSYEQYF. The CDR3 nucleotides read TGCGCCAGCAGCTCACGTAGCGGGGGGGATTCCTACGAGCAGTACTTC. Full variable domain (missing parts from reference TRBV5-1 and TRBJ2-7): KAGVTQTPRYLIKTRGQQVTLSCSPISGHRSVSWYQQTPGQGLQFLFEYFSETQRNKGNFPGRFSGRQFSNSRSEMNVSTLELGDSALYLCASSSRSGGDSYEQYFGPGTRLTVT.

J is TRBJ2-5 and V is TRBV5-1; TRBD2 might be the D (7 bases). With 7 bases removed from V and 3 bases from J, the gap between germline ends came to 19 bases. The germline gives CDR1 SGHRS, CDR2 YFSETQ. The CDR3 sequence is 15 residues long. CDR3 residues: CASLPLGGGEETQYF. The CDR3 nucleotides are TGCGCCAGCCTCCCGCTGGGAGGGGGGGAAGAGACCCAGTACTTC.

The rearrangement links TRBV6-5 to TRBJ1-6, with 8 nucleotides matching TRBD1. The germline V gene encodes CDR1 MNHEY and CDR2 SVGAGI. Unmatched junction bases numbered 6, after V lost 2 bases and J lost 6 bases. There are 16 residues in the CDR3. The CDR3 spells CASSYRTGPSNSPLHF. As DNA, the CDR3 is TGTGCCAGCAGTTACCGGACAGGGCCTTCTAATTCACCCCTCCACTTT.